This T cell receptor beta chain was sequenced during a study of radiotherapy plus CTLA-4 blockade in lung cancer (dated by TCRdb to the late 2010s). For the study in its entirety: Objective responses occurred in roughly a sixth of enrolled patients, and over 30% achieved disease control. The paper as a whole reports these results and caveats: After treatment with radiotherapy and ipilimumab, TCR clones that originated in tumors expanded in peripheral blood. The strongest predictors of response, as reported, were early dynamic changes in blood T cell clones along with a rise in serum interferon-beta after radiation.

Focal radiation therapy combined with CTLA-4 blockade (ipilimumab) was tested in patients with chemo-refractory metastatic non-small-cell lung cancer. The CDR3 numbers 15 residues from cysteine through phenylalanine. CDR3 DNA only is kept here, 45 bases in frame from base 1. The germline V gene (reference sequence) gives CDR1 as GTSNPN and CDR2 as SVGIG. Trimmed from V: 4 bases; trimmed from J: 9 bases; junction bases lacking a gene match: 14. A word on this clone: Its binding antigen is unknown. No qualities accompany the bases; no much larger clone lies one base away.

Library generation was performed with the immunoSEQ multiplex PCR assay. TCRdb holds this immuneACCESS table with in-frame rearrangements only. Some clones are missing; in checked studies, unresolved V genes explain under half, and the rest has no known cause. The sample profile shows about 59,000 clones; less than 75% of them were found once. About 8% of the sample rests with the top ten. This sample comprised peripheral blood, obtained from a patient treated with radiotherapy plus ipilimumab. The sequence is built from TRBV30 and TRBJ2-1, with 8 central nucleotides matching TRBD2. The source is a human donor with non-small cell lung cancer whose response to radiotherapy plus ipilimumab could not be evaluated. The DNA sequence is given as TGTGCCTGGAACTCCCTTAGCGGGGAATTCTTTGAGCAGTTCTTC. It is translated as CAWNSLSGEFFEQFF. The full variable domain, with segments outside the CDR3 supplied by the reference TRBV30 and TRBJ2-1 proteins, appears as SQTIHQWPATLVQPVGSPLSLECTVEGTSNPNLYWYRQAAGRGLQLLFYSVGIGQISSEVPQNLSASRPQDRQFILSSKKLLLSDSGFYLCAWNSLSGEFFEQFFGPGTRLTVL.